At least ten counts were recorded for the clone carrying this T cell receptor (beta chain). Its antigen is unknown. Time point described: sample taken at primary tumor resection. This record comes from a study of spatial heterogeneity in lung cancer. Whole-study results and caveats: Higher tumor mutation counts went along with higher counts of expanded intratumoral alpha and beta TCRs.

V was trimmed by 3 bases and J by 0 bases, leaving 8 bases between them. The CDR3 contains 14 residues. The germline gives CDR1 DFQATT, CDR2 SNEGSKA (reference sequence). One entry per CDR3 protein results from TCRdb running MiXCR on the 5' RACE reads. This repertoire shows under 15,000 distinct CDR3 sequences, about 4.8% found once; its top ten account for around 18%. This clonotype was obtained from a female donor with early-stage non-small cell lung cancer. Sequencing used lung tumor tissue, obtained at surgery. The chain uses TRBV20-1 and TRBJ2-2; no definite D call. CDR3 sequence (DNA): TGCAGTGCTAGTGTACACACGAACACCGGGGAGCTGTTTTTT. Its translation is CSASVHTNTGELFF.